The following is a TCR beta chain sequence with its context. This record belongs to a study of T-cell reconstitution after alpha-beta-depleted transplantation in children. Unique molecular identifiers were used to barcode this TCRbeta library. TCRdb redid the calling of the PCR reads with MiXCR, one entry per CDR3 protein. Of about 690,000 distinct CDR3 sequences in the sample, around a sixth were seen once. The V and J ends lost 8 bases and 1 base, in that order; junction bases with no gene match: 7. The CDR3 totals 14 residues. The germline V gene has CDR1 GTSNPN and CDR2 SVGIG (reference sequence).

The specimen was PBMCs from the stem cell graft donor, collected from the stem cell graft. This clonotype was obtained from a human donor who donated a stem cell graft to a child with acute myeloid leukemia. This chain joins TRBV30 and TRBJ2-2; 7 bases agree with TRBD2. The CDR3 DNA reads TGTGCCGGGGGGGGGACGCGGAACACCGGGGAGCTGTTTTTT. It specifies CAGGGTRNTGELFF. The variable domain in full, with the rest retrieved from reference TRBV30 and TRBJ2-2, is SQTIHQWPATLVQPVGSPLSLECTVEGTSNPNLYWYRQAAGRGLQLLFYSVGIGQISSEVPQNLSASRPQDRQFILSSKKLLLSDSGFYLCAGGGTRNTGELFFGEGSRLTVL.